The 9 T cell receptor beta chains in this list originate from one sample, sequenced in a study of blood T cell repertoires in COVID-19. Clones were sequenced by immunoSEQ multiplex PCR, and TCRdb holds only the in-frame ones, with some missing. The data show about 130,000 clones, with approximately 88% seen just once and about 2% held by the top ten. The sequenced material came from peripheral blood. Receptors originate from a man aged 70-80 years with active COVID-19.

The chain couples TRBV21-1 to TRBJ1-4. TRBV21-1 is given as a pseudogene. The CDR3 covers 18 residues. The DNA of the CDR3 is TGTGCCAGCAGCTTTACAGGTCGAGGGACGGTGGGAGGACGAAAAACTGTTTTT. The encoded protein is CASSFTGRGTVGGRKTVF.

V gene TRBV5-1 combines with J gene TRBJ2-1, with TRBD2 as a possible D gene (6 bases). CDR1 SGHRS and CDR2 YFSETQ come from the germline V gene. The V gene lost 0 bases and the J gene lost 4 bases, with 11 bases spanning the gap. The CDR3 extends over 15 amino acids. The CDR3 loop reads CASSLGVGGYNEQFF. CDR3 coding DNA: TGCGCCAGCAGCTTGGGTGTCGGGGGTTACAATGAGCAGTTCTTC.

This clone was observed a single time. This chain joins TRBV29-1 and TRBJ2-7; TRBD1 matches at 10 bases. This CDR3 has 14 amino acids. Germline V gene data show CDR1 as SQVTM and CDR2 as ANQGSEA. V trimming: 3 bases; J trimming: 7 bases; junction bases outside the gene matches: 9. The CDR3, as DNA: TGCAGCGTTGACGGGGGACAGGGGCTGGGTGAGCAGTACTTC. The encoded protein is CSVDGGQGLGEQYF.

This sequence joins TRBV7-6 and TRBJ2-1; 12 bases line up with TRBD1. This CDR3 has 18 amino acids. V trimming: 4 bases; J trimming: 7 bases; junction bases outside the gene matches: 14. Germline CDR1 reads SGHVS; CDR2 reads FNYEAQ. In nucleotides, the CDR3 is TGTGCCAGCAGCTCATTAGGATGGGGGACAGGGGGCTTTAATGAGCAGTTCTTC. Its protein is CASSSLGWGTGGFNEQFF.

The V and J genes are TRBV2 and TRBJ2-7; TRBD1 agrees at 9 bases. V gave up 6 bases and J gave up 0 bases; unmatched junction bases: 0. CDR1 and CDR2 from the germline V gene are SNHLY and FYNNEI. CDR3 length equals 13 residues. CDR3 protein: CASRGQGSYEQYF. CDR3 nucleotides: TGTGCCAGCAGGGGACAGGGCTCCTACGAGCAGTACTTC.

The V call is TRBV9, the J call TRBJ2-1; D remains unclear. V dropped 0 bases and J dropped 2 bases, with 9 bases sitting between them. Germline-derived CDR1 and CDR2 are SGDLS and YYNGEE. The CDR3 totals 15 residues. CDR3 nucleotide sequence: TGTGCCAGCAGCGTAGAGCCGGTAACCTACAATGAGCAGTTCTTC. Amino acid sequence: CASSVEPVTYNEQFF. Supplemented by reference TRBV9 and TRBJ2-1, the full variable domain reads DSGVTQTPKHLITATGQRVTLRCSPRSGDLSVYWYQQSLDQGLQFLIQYYNGEERAKGNILERFSAQQFPDLHSELNLSSLELGDSALYFCASSVEPVTYNEQFFGPGTRLTVL.

The chain has TRBV19 and TRBJ2-7, with no clear D. V lost 1 base, J lost 5 bases, and 3 bases lay in between. The CDR3 consists of 11 residues. CDR1 is LNHDA and CDR2 is SQIVND in the germline V gene (reference sequence). CDR3 amino acids: CASSIADEQYF. CDR3 nucleotide sequence: TGTGCCAGTAGTATAGCGGACGAGCAGTACTTC.

The chain couples TRBV14 to TRBJ1-1; D not resolved. CDR1 and CDR2 (germline): SGHDN, FVKESK. Between the trimmed V and J ends, which lost 3 bases and 1 base, there was a span of 6 bases. The CDR3 has 13 amino acids. CDR3 DNA: TGTGCCAGCAGCCAGGCAGGGAACACTGAAGCTTTCTTT. Protein sequence: CASSQAGNTEAFF.

The chain recombines TRBV5-8 with TRBJ1-5; 10 bases match TRBD1. Looked up from germline, CDR1 is SGHTS and CDR2 is YDEGEE. After removal of 3 bases from V and 9 bases from J, the junction contained 15 bases not matched to a gene. The CDR3 runs to 17 residues. In DNA form, the CDR3 reads TGTGCCAGCAGCTCCCGTCCAATGACAGGGGGCCTTGCGCCCCAGCATTTT. This encodes CASSSRPMTGGLAPQHF.